This is a list of T cell receptor beta chains from one sample in a study of T-cell memory formation after mild COVID-19. TCRdb re-analysed the 5' RACE reads in MiXCR, keeping a single row per CDR3 protein. Of over 450,000 distinct CDR3 sequences in the sample, roughly 22% were seen once. Sequenced sample: PBMCs or a T cell subset sorted from them (not recorded which). These receptors all stem from an adult woman who had mild COVID-19 (a few samples of this study predate the infection). Cell type and time point are not known. Each CDR3 is given with its conserved first and last residue. D genes are given only for firm matches. Only some rows state a clone size, as once, few, many or a class for expanded clones.

CDR3 DNA: TGCGCCAGCAGCCCACAGGGGAGGGCTAACTATGGCTACACCTTC; CDR3 protein: CASSPQGRANYGYTF; J gene: TRBJ1-2; clone size: .; D gene: TRBD1; V gene: TRBV5-1
CDR3 DNA: TGTGCCAGCAGCTCAACGCAGGGCTATGGCTACACCTTC; CDR3 protein: CASSSTQGYGYTF; J gene: TRBJ1-2; clone size: many; D gene: .; V gene: TRBV11-3
CDR3 DNA: TGTGCCACCAGTGATCCTCCGGGACAGGGGAACAATGAGCAGTTCTTC; CDR3 protein: CATSDPPGQGNNEQFF; J gene: TRBJ2-1; clone size: .; D gene: TRBD1; V gene: TRBV24-1
CDR3 DNA: TGTGCTAGTGGTTTGGGACAGAATAGCAATCAGCCCCAGCATTTT; CDR3 protein: CASGLGQNSNQPQHF; J gene: TRBJ1-5; clone size: .; D gene: .; V gene: TRBV12-5
CDR3 DNA: TGTGCCATCAGTGTAGACCCCGGGACTAGCGGGGGAAGGATGGGGTTCAATGAGCAGTTCTTC; CDR3 protein: CAISVDPGTSGGRMGFNEQFF; J gene: TRBJ2-1; clone size: .; D gene: TRBD2; V gene: TRBV10-3
CDR3 DNA: TGCGCCAGCAGCTTAGGTCCCTGGGGGTTAAACTATGGCTACACCTTC; CDR3 protein: CASSLGPWGLNYGYTF; J gene: TRBJ1-2; clone size: .; D gene: .; V gene: TRBV5-1
CDR3 DNA: TGTGCCAGCAGTTTCAGGACTAGCGGGAGGGATACGCAGTATTTT; CDR3 protein: CASSFRTSGRDTQYF; J gene: TRBJ2-3; clone size: many; D gene: TRBD2; V gene: TRBV12-3/TRBV12-4
CDR3 DNA: TGTGCCAGCAGTTCAATAACCCGGGAGCAGTACTTC; CDR3 protein: CASSSITREQYF; J gene: TRBJ2-7; clone size: .; D gene: .; V gene: TRBV5-6
CDR3 DNA: TGTGCCAGCAGCTTACGGGTCAGCACAGATACGCAGTATTTT; CDR3 protein: CASSLRVSTDTQYF; J gene: TRBJ2-3; clone size: few; D gene: .; V gene: TRBV7-6
CDR3 DNA: TGTGCCAGCAGCCGAGCGCTCGAGCAGTACTTC; CDR3 protein: CASSRALEQYF; J gene: TRBJ2-7; clone size: .; D gene: .; V gene: TRBV3-1
CDR3 DNA: TGCAGTGCCCCTCTCCTTGGACAGGGGGACAATGGCTACACCTTC; CDR3 protein: CSAPLLGQGDNGYTF; J gene: TRBJ1-2; clone size: .; D gene: TRBD1; V gene: TRBV20-1
CDR3 DNA: TGCAGTGCTAGTTTCCTAGCGGGAGTGGGCGACGACGAGCAGTACTTC; CDR3 protein: CSASFLAGVGDDEQYF; J gene: TRBJ2-7; clone size: .; D gene: TRBD2; V gene: TRBV20-1
CDR3 DNA: TGTGCCAGCAGCTTAGCAGGGTCCAATGAGCAGTTCTTC; CDR3 protein: CASSLAGSNEQFF; J gene: TRBJ2-1; clone size: many; D gene: .; V gene: TRBV7-2
CDR3 DNA: TGTGCCAGCAGCGTAGAGAGCTCAGCCAAAAACATTCAGTACTTC; CDR3 protein: CASSVESSAKNIQYF; J gene: TRBJ2-4; clone size: .; D gene: .; V gene: TRBV9
CDR3 DNA: TGTGCCAGCAGCCAGACAGTTTACAATGAGCAGTTCTTC; CDR3 protein: CASSQTVYNEQFF; J gene: TRBJ2-1; clone size: .; D gene: .; V gene: TRBV12-3/TRBV12-4
CDR3 DNA: TGTGCCAGCAATTCTTTTCGCGGAGGAGAGGGATCTGAAGCTTTCTTT; CDR3 protein: CASNSFRGGEGSEAFF; J gene: TRBJ1-1; clone size: few; D gene: .; V gene: TRBV27
CDR3 DNA: TGCGCCAGCCGGACAGGGGATGACTCTGGAAACACCATATATTTT; CDR3 protein: CASRTGDDSGNTIYF; J gene: TRBJ1-3; clone size: .; D gene: TRBD1; V gene: TRBV5-1
CDR3 DNA: TGTGCCAGCAGCTTCGGGGCGAGTGGCAACACACCCACAGATACGCAGTATTTT; CDR3 protein: CASSFGASGNTPTDTQYF; J gene: TRBJ2-3; clone size: .; D gene: .; V gene: TRBV5-6
CDR3 DNA: TGTGCCAGCAGCCCAGGACTAGGGGGGTACGAGCAGTACTTC; CDR3 protein: CASSPGLGGYEQYF; J gene: TRBJ2-7; clone size: .; D gene: .; V gene: TRBV4-2
CDR3 DNA: TGTGCCAGCAGCTTAGGGAGCGGGAGTATGGGTAGCACAGATACGCAGTATTTT; CDR3 protein: CASSLGSGSMGSTDTQYF; J gene: TRBJ2-3; clone size: few; D gene: TRBD2; V gene: TRBV7-9
CDR3 DNA: TGTGCCAGCAGCCTTTATTGGGACTCCAATGAGCAGTTCTTC; CDR3 protein: CASSLYWDSNEQFF; J gene: TRBJ2-1; clone size: few; D gene: .; V gene: TRBV11-2
CDR3 DNA: TGTGCCAGTAGTATAGTGGCACACTCCTACGAGCAGTACTTC; CDR3 protein: CASSIVAHSYEQYF; J gene: TRBJ2-7; clone size: many; D gene: .; V gene: TRBV19
CDR3 DNA: TGTGCCAGCAATTTGGGAGGATCCAGCACAGATACGCAGTATTTT; CDR3 protein: CASNLGGSSTDTQYF; J gene: TRBJ2-3; clone size: .; D gene: .; V gene: TRBV27
CDR3 DNA: TGTGCCAGCAGCCCGCATAGTGTGCAAGAGACCCAGTACTTC; CDR3 protein: CASSPHSVQETQYF; J gene: TRBJ2-5; clone size: .; D gene: .; V gene: TRBV7-9
CDR3 DNA: TGTGCCAGCAGTCGGGACACCCGTTCTGGCTACACCTTC; CDR3 protein: CASSRDTRSGYTF; J gene: TRBJ1-2; clone size: .; D gene: .; V gene: TRBV6-5
CDR3 DNA: TGTGCCAGCAGCAAAGCGGATCCTAGGGGCACCGGGGAGCTGTTTTTT; CDR3 protein: CASSKADPRGTGELFF; J gene: TRBJ2-2; clone size: .; D gene: .; V gene: TRBV21-1
CDR3 DNA: TGCGCCAGCAGCTGGGGGGACAGGGATGACGAGCAGTACTTC; CDR3 protein: CASSWGDRDDEQYF; J gene: TRBJ2-7; clone size: .; D gene: TRBD1; V gene: TRBV5-1
CDR3 DNA: TGCAGTGCTATAAGGATAAAAGAGACCCAGTACTTC; CDR3 protein: CSAIRIKETQYF; J gene: TRBJ2-5; clone size: few; D gene: .; V gene: TRBV20-1
CDR3 DNA: TGTGCCAGCAGCTCCAGCACCTCAAACCCGACGGTTCTGCAACGGGCCTACGAGCAGTACTTC; CDR3 protein: CASSSSTSNPTVLQRAYEQYF; J gene: TRBJ2-7; clone size: .; D gene: .; V gene: TRBV7-9